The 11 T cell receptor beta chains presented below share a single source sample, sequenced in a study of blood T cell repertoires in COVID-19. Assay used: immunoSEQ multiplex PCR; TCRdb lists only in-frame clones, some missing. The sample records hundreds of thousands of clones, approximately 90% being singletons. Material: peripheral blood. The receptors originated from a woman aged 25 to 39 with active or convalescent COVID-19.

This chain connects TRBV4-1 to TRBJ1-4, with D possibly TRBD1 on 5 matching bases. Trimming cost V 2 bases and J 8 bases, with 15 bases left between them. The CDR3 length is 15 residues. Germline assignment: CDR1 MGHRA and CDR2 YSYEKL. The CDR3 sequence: CASSQPDTSLEKLFF. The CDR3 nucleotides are TGCGCCAGCAGCCAACCGGACACTTCTTTGGAAAAACTGTTTTTT.

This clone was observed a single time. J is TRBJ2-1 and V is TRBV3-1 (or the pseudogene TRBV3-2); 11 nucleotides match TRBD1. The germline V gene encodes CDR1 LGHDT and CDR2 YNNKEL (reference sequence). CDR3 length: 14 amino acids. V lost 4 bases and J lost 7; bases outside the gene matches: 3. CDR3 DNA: TGTGCCAGCAGCCCGCGGGACAGGGGGAATGAGCAGTTCTTC. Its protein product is CASSPRDRGNEQFF.

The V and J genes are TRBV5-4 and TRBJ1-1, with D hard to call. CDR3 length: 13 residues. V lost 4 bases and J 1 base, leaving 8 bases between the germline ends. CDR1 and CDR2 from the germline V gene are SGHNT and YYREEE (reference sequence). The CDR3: CASSPRQNTEAFF. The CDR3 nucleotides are TGTGCCAGCAGCCCACGACAGAACACTGAAGCTTTCTTT.

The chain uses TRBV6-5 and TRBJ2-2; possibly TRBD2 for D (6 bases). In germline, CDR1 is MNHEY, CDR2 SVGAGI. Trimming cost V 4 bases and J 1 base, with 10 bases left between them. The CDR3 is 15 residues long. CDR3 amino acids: CASSLGRENTGELFF. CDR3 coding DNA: TGTGCCAGCAGTTTGGGGCGGGAGAACACCGGGGAGCTGTTTTTT.

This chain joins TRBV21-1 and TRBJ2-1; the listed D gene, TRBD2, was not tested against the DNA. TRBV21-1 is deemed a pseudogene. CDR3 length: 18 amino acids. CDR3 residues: CASSKSWAGTSGNNEQFF. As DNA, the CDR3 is TGTGCCAGCAGCAAAAGTTGGGCCGGGACTAGCGGGAACAATGAGCAGTTCTTC.

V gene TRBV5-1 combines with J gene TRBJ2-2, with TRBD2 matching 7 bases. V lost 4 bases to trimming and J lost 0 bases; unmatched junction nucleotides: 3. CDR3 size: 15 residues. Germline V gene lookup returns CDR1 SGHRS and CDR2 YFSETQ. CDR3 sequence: CASSPGGSNTGELFF. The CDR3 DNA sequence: TGCGCCAGCAGCCCCGGGGGGTCGAACACCGGGGAGCTGTTTTTT.

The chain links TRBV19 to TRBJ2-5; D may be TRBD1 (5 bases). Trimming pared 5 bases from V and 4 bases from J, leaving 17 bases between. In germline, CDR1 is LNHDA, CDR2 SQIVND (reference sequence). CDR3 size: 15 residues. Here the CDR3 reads CASSSNPGIAETQYF. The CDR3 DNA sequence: TGTGCCAGTAGTTCCAACCCAGGGATAGCAGAGACCCAGTACTTC.

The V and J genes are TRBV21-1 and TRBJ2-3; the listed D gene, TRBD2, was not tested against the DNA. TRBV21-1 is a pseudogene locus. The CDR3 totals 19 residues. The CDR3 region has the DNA TGTGCCAGCAGAAAGGCGAAACTCCTAGCGGGGGAGAGCACAGATACGCAGTATTTT. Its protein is CASRKAKLLAGESTDTQYF.

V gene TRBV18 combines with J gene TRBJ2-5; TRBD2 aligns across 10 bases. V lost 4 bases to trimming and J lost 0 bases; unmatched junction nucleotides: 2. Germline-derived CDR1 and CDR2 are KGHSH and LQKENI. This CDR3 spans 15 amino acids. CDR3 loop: CASSLAGGYQETQYF. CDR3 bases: TGTGCCAGCTCACTAGCGGGAGGTTACCAAGAGACCCAGTACTTC. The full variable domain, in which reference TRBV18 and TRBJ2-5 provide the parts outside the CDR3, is NAGVMQNPRHLVRRRGQEARLRCSPMKGHSHVYWYRQLPEEGLKFMVYLQKENIIDESGMPKERFSAEFPKEGPSILRIQQVVRGDSAAYFCASSLAGGYQETQYFGPGTRLLVL.

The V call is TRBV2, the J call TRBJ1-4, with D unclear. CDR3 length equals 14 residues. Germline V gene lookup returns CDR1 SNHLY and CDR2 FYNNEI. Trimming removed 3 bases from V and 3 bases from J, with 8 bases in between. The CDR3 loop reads CASSDPNSNEKLFF. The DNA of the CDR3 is TGTGCCAGCAGTGACCCGAACTCTAATGAAAAACTGTTTTTT.

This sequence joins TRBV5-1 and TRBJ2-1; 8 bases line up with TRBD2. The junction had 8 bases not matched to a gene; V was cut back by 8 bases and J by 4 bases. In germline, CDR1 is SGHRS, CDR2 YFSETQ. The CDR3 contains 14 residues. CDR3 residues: CASSAGLEYNEQFF. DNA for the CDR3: TGCGCCAGTAGTGCGGGACTAGAGTACAATGAGCAGTTCTTC.